The following is a T cell receptor (beta chain) sequence with its context. At the DNA level, this CDR3 is encoded by other sequences in the same sample as well. Per germline, CDR1 GTSNPN and CDR2 SVGIG (reference sequence). Between the trimmed V and J ends, which lost 1 base and 0 bases, there was a span of 7 bases. This CDR3 has 14 residues. This sample is part of a study of blood T cell repertoires in COVID-19. The protocol was immunoSEQ multiplex PCR, while the TCRdb copy is restricted to in-frame clones and leaves out a portion. Of about 200,000 clones in the sample, approximately 84% were seen once.

J is TRBJ1-3 and V is TRBV30, with D uncertain. Sequenced input: peripheral blood. The receptor comes from a human donor with acute or convalescent COVID-19. The donor label of this sample is uncertain. CDR3 nucleotide sequence: TGTGCCTGGAGTGCGTCCAGCTCTGGAAACACCATATATTTT. Encoded protein: CAWSASSSGNTIYF.